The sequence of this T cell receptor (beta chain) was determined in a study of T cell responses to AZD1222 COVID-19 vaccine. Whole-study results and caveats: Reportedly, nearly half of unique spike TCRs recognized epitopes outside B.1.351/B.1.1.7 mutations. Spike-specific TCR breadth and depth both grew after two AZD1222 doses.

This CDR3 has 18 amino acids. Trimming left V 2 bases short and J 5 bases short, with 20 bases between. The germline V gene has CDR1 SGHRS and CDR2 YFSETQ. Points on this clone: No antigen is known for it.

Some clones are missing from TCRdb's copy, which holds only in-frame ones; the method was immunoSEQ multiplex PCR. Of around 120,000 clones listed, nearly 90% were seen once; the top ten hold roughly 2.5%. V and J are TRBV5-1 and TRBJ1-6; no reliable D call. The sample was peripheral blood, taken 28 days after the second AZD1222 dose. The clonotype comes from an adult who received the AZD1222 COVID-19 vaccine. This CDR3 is CASSLSLGRNLNNSPLHF. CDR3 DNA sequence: TGCGCCAGCAGCTTAAGCCTTGGCAGGAACCTTAATAATTCACCCCTCCACTTT.